The 4 T cell receptor beta chains reported below all come from one sample, sequenced in a study of cytotoxic CD8 clonotypes in ibrutinib-treated CLL. Here immunoSEQ multiplex PCR was the method, and the copy in TCRdb shows in-frame clones only, minus some. The table has around 160,000 clones, more than 65% seen once. The sequencing used PBMCs, collected after 12 months of ibrutinib treatment. The receptors here all came from a human donor with chronic lymphocytic leukemia.

This chain uses TRBV28 with TRBJ2-1, with 8 bases identical to TRBD1. This CDR3 comprises 15 residues. Losses at the gene ends were 6 bases for V and 9 bases for J; bases not matched to a gene: 13. Germline lookup yields CDR1 MDHEN and CDR2 SYDVKM. The chain's CDR3 is CASRTSRGRGTEQFF. The DNA for the CDR3 is TGTGCCAGCAGGACTTCCAGGGGGCGAGGCACTGAGCAGTTCTTC.

This chain links TRBV28 with TRBJ2-7; D call uncertain. Trimming shortened V by 2 bases and J by 2 bases, and 10 bases separated the two germline ends. CDR3 length equals 14 residues. The germline gives CDR1 MDHEN, CDR2 SYDVKM. The CDR3 loop reads CASSLRREPYEQYF. CDR3 DNA: TGTGCCAGCAGTTTAAGGAGAGAGCCCTACGAGCAGTACTTC.

V usage is TRBV19 and J usage is TRBJ1-2; D remains unclear. This CDR3 region has 17 residues. Trimming left V 6 bases short and J 0 bases short, with 20 bases between. Germline CDR1 and CDR2: LNHDA and SQIVND (reference sequence). This chain's CDR3 is CASSPYYRDSTNYGYTF. The CDR3 nucleotides are TGTGCCAGTAGCCCTTACTACAGAGACTCCACTAACTATGGCTACACCTTC.

The chain is built from TRBV5-1 and TRBJ2-7; 16 bases are a match to TRBD2. Germline V gene sequence: CDR1 SGHRS, CDR2 YFSETQ. This CDR3 has 18 amino acids. V was clipped by 4 bases and J by 3 bases; unmatched bases: 10. The CDR3 nucleotides are TGCGCCAGCAGCGTGGGACTAGCGGGAGGGGTATCAAACTACGAGCAGTACTTC. Translating gives CASSVGLAGGVSNYEQYF.